Presented here are 9 T cell receptor beta chains from one specimen sequenced in a study of glioma-infiltrating T cells after dendritic cell vaccination. Some clones are missing from TCRdb's copy, which holds only in-frame ones; the method was immunoSEQ multiplex PCR. Found here are some 78,000 clones, around 85% of them singletons; the top ten hold under 8.5%. The time point is: after dendritic cell vaccination, including at tumor progression/relapse. The material sequenced was blood, taken after dendritic cell vaccination. These receptors came from a human donor with glioblastoma.

This rearrangement joins TRBV7-2 to TRBJ1-3; D not resolved. The ends were cut back, 9 bases at V and 0 bases at J, with 15 bases in the middle. The CDR3 has 15 amino acids. Per germline, CDR1 SGHTA and CDR2 FQGNSA. CDR3 nucleotide sequence: TGTGCCAGTGGAGGTCAGCGAGGCTCTGGAAACACCATATATTTT. Its translation is CASGGQRGSGNTIYF.

About this clone: Other DNA sequences in the same sample also yield this CDR3. The V and J genes are TRBV4-1 and TRBJ2-3; 7 nucleotides line up with TRBD1. CDR1 and CDR2 from the germline V gene are MGHRA and YSYEKL. V lost 8 bases to trimming and J lost 0 bases; unmatched junction nucleotides: 5. There are 14 residues in the CDR3. CDR3 nucleotides: TGCGCCAGCTCTCAGACAGGGAGCACAGATACGCAGTATTTT. It encodes CASSQTGSTDTQYF.

This clone has a handful of counts. Other DNA sequences within the sample encode an identical CDR3. The chain employs TRBV7-2 and TRBJ2-7, with a tentative D call TRBD1 (5 bases). V was clipped by 5 bases and J by 3 bases, with 11 bases between them. The length of the CDR3 is 13 residues. Germline CDR1 and CDR2: SGHTA and FQGNSA. CDR3 DNA: TGTGCCAGCAGCCCTACAGGATTCTACGAGCAGTACTTC. Residues: CASSPTGFYEQYF.

A few counts support this clone. The V gene is TRBV9, the J gene TRBJ2-1; 8 nucleotides agree with TRBD1. The CDR3 is made up of 15 amino acids. Losses at the gene ends were 4 bases for V and 5 bases for J; bases not matched to a gene: 8. Germline V gives CDR1 SGDLS, CDR2 YYNGEE. CDR3 nucleotide sequence: TGTGCCAGCAGCTTCCCAGGGGGCGGGAACAATGAGCAGTTCTTC. Protein product: CASSFPGGGNNEQFF.

The chain couples TRBV28 to TRBJ2-1; 7 bases match TRBD2. After removal of 6 bases from V and 4 bases from J, the junction contained 9 bases not matched to a gene. Germline CDR1 reads MDHEN; CDR2 reads SYDVKM. The CDR3 is 15 amino acids. CDR3 in amino acids: CASRKLAKWYNEQFF. The CDR3 DNA reads TGTGCCAGCAGAAAACTAGCGAAGTGGTACAATGAGCAGTTCTTC.

Only a few counts were recorded for this clone. V usage is TRBV10-2 and J usage is TRBJ2-4; the D gene is possibly TRBD1 (5 bases). With 1 base removed from V and 0 bases from J, the gap between germline ends came to 16 bases. Per the germline V gene, CDR1 is WSHSY and CDR2 is SAAADI. The CDR3 covers 18 residues. The CDR3 is CASSEWTLVDLAKNIQYF. As DNA, the CDR3 is TGCGCCAGCAGTGAGTGGACATTAGTTGATCTAGCCAAAAACATTCAGTACTTC.

V gene TRBV19 combines with J gene TRBJ2-2; 7 bases line up with TRBD1. CDR3 length: 13 amino acids. V dropped 5 bases and J dropped 7; count of bases not matched to a gene: 4. CDR1 is LNHDA and CDR2 is SQIVND in the germline V gene (reference sequence). CDR3 in DNA: TGTGCCAGTAGTGAACAGGGGATCGGGGAGCTGTTTTTT. Protein: CASSEQGIGELFF.

The chain links TRBV28 to TRBJ2-3; 10 nucleotides align to TRBD1. After removal of 6 bases from V and 2 bases from J, the junction contained 2 bases not matched to a gene. The germline V gene encodes CDR1 MDHEN and CDR2 SYDVKM. CDR3 length: 14 amino acids. This CDR3 reads CASRGTGATDTQYF. The CDR3 DNA sequence: TGTGCCAGCAGAGGGACAGGGGCCACAGATACGCAGTATTTT. Full variable domain (remainder filled in from reference TRBV28 and TRBJ2-3): DVKVTQSSRYLVKRTGEKVFLECVQDMDHENMFWYRQDPGLGLRLIYFSYDVKMKEKGDIPEGYSVSREKKERFSLILESASTNQTSMYLCASRGTGATDTQYFGPGTRLTVL.

This sequence joins TRBV7-2 and TRBJ2-1; TRBD2 agrees at 10 bases. With 4 bases clipped from V and 5 bases from J, the junction kept 8 bases outside the gene matches. The length of the CDR3 is 16 residues. From germline, CDR1 is SGHTA and CDR2 FQGNSA. The chain's CDR3 is CASSSGLAVSDNEQFF. The CDR3 DNA reads as TGTGCCAGCAGCTCCGGACTAGCGGTATCCGACAATGAGCAGTTCTTC.